One sample yielded the 25 T cell receptor beta chains listed below, sequenced in a study of shared T cell receptors in the human thymus. Profiled with immunoSEQ multiplex PCR; TCRdb holds only in-frame clones, not every one. The table has some 760,000 clones, 75% to 90% seen once; the top ten hold roughly 0.01%. The same data also went into a second study, on human thymus T cells.

Material: thymocytes. These receptors originate from a girl in the first two years of life with a congenital heart defect.

This chain uses TRBV7-9 with TRBJ1-5; TRBD1 matches 8 bases. The CDR3 contains 19 residues. The germline CDR1 and CDR2 sequences are SEHNR and FQNEAQ (reference sequence). V lost 1 base to trimming and J lost 0 bases; unmatched junction nucleotides: 11. The CDR3: CASSLDGQGLSYSNQPQHF. CDR3 coding DNA: TGTGCCAGCAGCTTAGATGGACAGGGCCTTTCTTATAGCAATCAGCCCCAGCATTTT.

The rearrangement links TRBV19 to TRBJ2-1; D may be TRBD2 (7 bases). The V and J ends lost 9 bases and 4 bases respectively, with 22 bases between them. The CDR3 length is 16 residues. Germline-derived CDR1 and CDR2 are LNHDA and SQIVND (reference sequence). CDR3 sequence (DNA): TGTGCCAGCAGTCGAGGGGGGGCCTTTTATTACAATGAGCAGTTCTTC. Translated, it gives CASSRGGAFYYNEQFF.

This chain links TRBV10-3 with TRBJ1-1, with 8 bases aligning to TRBD1. The ends lost 7 bases at V and 7 bases at J; junction bases unmatched: 11. This CDR3 has 14 amino acids. CDR1 ENHRY and CDR2 SYGVKD come from the germline V gene. The DNA for the CDR3 is TGTGCCATCACAGGACAGGGATGGCCCTTTGAAGCTTTCTTT. This encodes CAITGQGWPFEAFF.

J is TRBJ1-5 and V is TRBV7-2, with D hard to call. Per germline, CDR1 SGHTA and CDR2 FQGNSA. The CDR3 runs to 16 residues. V lost 1 base to trimming and J lost 0 bases, with 10 bases between them. The CDR3 sequence is CASSLDPIYSNQPQHF. CDR3 DNA sequence: TGTGCCAGCAGCTTAGATCCCATCTATAGCAATCAGCCCCAGCATTTT.

The V call is TRBV4-3, the J call TRBJ1-2; weak D call: TRBD1 (5 bases). Trimming took off 3 bases at V and 7 bases at J, with 21 bases between the two ends. From germline, CDR1 is LGHNA and CDR2 YSLEER. This CDR3 spans 16 amino acids. The CDR3 protein is CASSHSSGRDSAGYTF. The CDR3 DNA follows: TGCGCCAGCAGCCACAGCTCGGGCAGGGATAGTGCTGGCTACACCTTC.

The chain links TRBV5-1 to TRBJ1-6; D remains unclear. Germline V gene sequence: CDR1 SGHRS, CDR2 YFSETQ. The CDR3 contains 14 residues. V was shortened by 0 bases and J by 6 bases, with 7 bases between the two germline ends. The CDR3 is CASSLAQANSPLHF. CDR3 nucleotide sequence: TGCGCCAGCAGCTTGGCCCAGGCTAATTCACCCCTCCACTTT.

The chain combines TRBV5-5 with TRBJ1-2, with TRBD1 as a possible D gene (5 bases). Germline values: CDR1 SGHKS, CDR2 YYEKEE (reference sequence). Trimming removed 1 base from V and 3 bases from J, with 7 bases in between. This CDR3 is 13 amino acids long. For the CDR3, the DNA is TGTGCCAGCAGCTTGCTGACAGACTATGGCTACACCTTC. It encodes CASSLLTDYGYTF.

The rearrangement uses TRBV15 and TRBJ1-3, with D possibly matching TRBD1 (6 bases). Per the germline V gene, CDR1 is LNHNV and CDR2 is YYDKDF (reference sequence). The CDR3 loop spans 16 amino acids. Trimming stripped 5 bases from V and 4 bases from J, with 18 bases between. DNA for the CDR3: TGTGCCACCAGCGGATTCCCAGGGGTACCCGGAAACACCATATATTTT. As protein: CATSGFPGVPGNTIYF.

This chain joins TRBV7-2 and TRBJ1-1; possibly TRBD1 for D (5 bases). The V end lost 6 bases, the J end lost 11 bases, and 31 bases lay between the germline ends. CDR1 is SGHTA, CDR2 FQGNSA, per germline. The CDR3 loop spans 17 amino acids. The CDR3 nucleotides are TGTGCCAGCAGTCCCGGGGGAGGGTGGATGGTCGCCACGGCGGCTTTCTTT. It is translated as CASSPGGGWMVATAAFF.

The J gene is TRBJ1-1, the V gene TRBV25-1; 7 bases match TRBD1. This CDR3 region has 16 residues. The germline CDR1 and CDR2 sequences are MGHDK and SYGVNS. V was clipped by 2 bases and J by 0 bases; unmatched bases: 6. In DNA, the CDR3 is TGTGCCAGCAGTGAAACGGGACAGCAGATGAACACTGAAGCTTTCTTT. Protein sequence: CASSETGQQMNTEAFF.

The CDR3 loop reads CASSTWTSGDSNYEQYF. The CDR3 coding sequence is TGTGCCAGCAGCACCTGGACTAGCGGGGACTCTAACTACGAGCAGTACTTC. The V call is TRBV5-4, the J call TRBJ2-7; 12 bases align to TRBD2. The CDR3 spans 17 residues. V gave up 4 bases and J gave up 3 bases; unmatched junction bases: 11. Germline assignment: CDR1 SGHNT and CDR2 YYREEE (reference sequence).

The rearrangement joins TRBV2 to TRBJ1-2, with a possible D match to TRBD1 (5 bases). The germline V gene encodes CDR1 SNHLY and CDR2 FYNNEI. The V end lost 3 bases, the J end lost 8 bases, and 19 bases lay between the germline ends. The CDR3 is made up of 15 amino acids. The CDR3 region is CASSDAAGFEWGYTF. CDR3 bases: TGTGCCAGCAGTGACGCGGCAGGGTTCGAGTGGGGCTACACCTTC.

J is TRBJ1-3 and V is TRBV7-9; D ambiguous. V lost 1 base and J lost 0, with 13 bases in between. This CDR3 spans 17 amino acids. Per the germline V gene, CDR1 is SEHNR and CDR2 is FQNEAQ (reference sequence). CDR3 bases: TGTGCCAGCAGCTTAGGGCAGACTTTTTACTCTGGAAACACCATATATTTT. This translates into CASSLGQTFYSGNTIYF.

The chain links TRBV7-2 to TRBJ2-1; TRBD2 aligns across 9 bases. Germline lookup yields CDR1 SGHTA and CDR2 FQGNSA. This CDR3 spans 15 amino acids. After removal of 6 bases from V and 10 bases from J, the junction contained 13 bases not matched to a gene. The CDR3 DNA sequence: TGTGCCAGCAGTCCAAGCGGGGGGCTCGACGGGGAGCAGTTCTTC. Amino acid sequence: CASSPSGGLDGEQFF.

The chain links TRBV7-2 to TRBJ1-6; D might be TRBD1 (6 bases). V gave up 4 bases and J gave up 2 bases, with 18 bases separating them. The CDR3 runs 18 residues. Germline CDR1 reads SGHTA; CDR2 reads FQGNSA. The CDR3 region is CASSSHRERPPYNSPLHF. The DNA of the CDR3 is TGTGCCAGCAGCTCCCACAGGGAGAGGCCCCCCTATAATTCACCCCTCCACTTT.

V gene TRBV28 combines with J gene TRBJ1-1; the match to TRBD1 covers 7 bases. With 2 bases clipped from V and 2 bases from J, the junction kept 5 bases outside the gene matches. The germline gives CDR1 MDHEN, CDR2 SYDVKM. The CDR3 has 15 residues. The CDR3 here is CASSLPGTANTEAFF. CDR3 coding DNA: TGTGCCAGCAGTTTACCCGGGACAGCAAACACTGAAGCTTTCTTT. Full variable domain (rest looked up from reference TRBV28 and TRBJ1-1): DVKVTQSSRYLVKRTGEKVFLECVQDMDHENMFWYRQDPGLGLRLIYFSYDVKMKEKGDIPEGYSVSREKKERFSLILESASTNQTSMYLCASSLPGTANTEAFFGQGTRLTVV.

This clone was seen a single time. The genes are TRBV15 and TRBJ1-2; D remains ambiguous. V lost 3 bases to trimming and J lost 6 bases, with 14 bases between them. Germline V gives CDR1 LNHNV, CDR2 YYDKDF (reference sequence). The CDR3 length is 14 residues. DNA of the CDR3: TGTGCCACCAGCAGCCCAATCGGGGTCAATGGCTACACCTTC. Its translation: CATSSPIGVNGYTF.

This chain connects TRBV29-1 to TRBJ1-2, with D tentatively TRBD1 (6 bases). Germline values: CDR1 SQVTM, CDR2 ANQGSEA. The CDR3 loop spans 17 amino acids. Between the trimmed V and J ends, which lost 5 bases and 1 base, there was a span of 23 bases. CDR3 bases: TGCAGCGTTAGGACTACGGAGCGGGGGGCATTTAACTATGGCTACACCTTC. This sequence encodes CSVRTTERGAFNYGYTF.

This clone was counted only a few times. The chain has TRBV4-1 and TRBJ1-5; D possibly corresponds to TRBD1 (5 bases). The germline V gene encodes CDR1 MGHRA and CDR2 YSYEKL. The CDR3 runs to 16 residues. Trimming took 0 bases from V and 3 from J, leaving 12 bases between them. CDR3 DNA: TGCGCCAGCAGCCAAGAGGGGGGGATCGACAATCAGCCCCAGCATTTT. This codes for CASSQEGGIDNQPQHF.

The gene calls are TRBV5-4 and TRBJ1-3, with 8 bases identical to TRBD1. With 4 bases clipped from V and 0 bases from J, the junction kept 12 bases outside the gene matches. Germline loops: CDR1 SGHNT, CDR2 YYREEE (reference sequence). This CDR3 is built from 18 residues. CDR3: CASSRWGDRGNSGNTIYF. The CDR3 DNA reads as TGTGCCAGCAGCCGATGGGGAGACAGGGGTAACTCTGGAAACACCATATATTTT. The variable domain in full, completed from reference TRBV5-4 and TRBJ1-3, reads ETGVTQSPTHLIKTRGQQVTLRCSSQSGHNTVSWYQQALGQGPQFIFQYYREEENGRGNFPPRFSGLQFPNYSSELNVNALELDDSALYLCASSRWGDRGNSGNTIYFGEGSWLTVV.

This clone was found a few times. For the CDR3, the DNA is TGTGCCAGTAGTGGGACTAGAGAAGATACGCAGTATTTT. It translates to CASSGTREDTQYF. The gene calls are TRBV19 and TRBJ2-3, with 8 bases matching TRBD2. CDR3 length: 13 residues. The V segment lost 5 bases and the J segment 5 bases; nucleotides outside the gene matches: 3. From germline, CDR1 is LNHDA and CDR2 SQIVND (reference sequence). Together with reference TRBV19 and TRBJ2-3, the CDR3 gives the full variable domain: DGGITQSPKYLFRKEGQNVTLSCEQNLNHDAMYWYRQDPGQGLRLIYYSQIVNDFQKGDIAEGYSVSREKKESFPLTVTSAQKNPTAFYLCASSGTREDTQYFGPGTRLTVL.

The V gene is TRBV30, the J gene TRBJ1-1; 8 bases align to TRBD1. In germline, CDR1 is GTSNPN, CDR2 SVGIG (reference sequence). The CDR3 extends over 12 amino acids. V lost 2 bases, J lost 6 bases, and 2 bases stayed unmatched. The CDR3 is CAWSTGGPEAFF. CDR3 nucleotide sequence: TGTGCCTGGAGTACAGGGGGACCTGAAGCTTTCTTT.

This rearrangement joins TRBV7-8 to TRBJ1-1, with D possibly being TRBD1 (6 bases). The CDR3 totals 15 residues. CDR1 SGHVS and CDR2 FQNEAQ come from the germline V gene. Trimming left V 5 bases short and J 0 bases short, with 13 bases between. CDR3 in DNA: TGTGCCAGCAGCAAAGTGGACAGACTGAACACTGAAGCTTTCTTT. Protein product: CASSKVDRLNTEAFF.

The chain is built from TRBV29-1 and TRBJ1-1, with a tentative D call TRBD1 (5 bases). V lost 6 bases, J lost 5 bases, and 13 bases lay in between. The CDR3 spans 12 residues. Germline assignment: CDR1 SQVTM and CDR2 ANQGSEA. CDR3 region: CSVQTEVTEAFF. DNA for the CDR3: TGCAGCGTCCAGACAGAAGTAACTGAAGCTTTCTTT.

This clone was counted a single time. The chain couples TRBV5-1 to TRBJ1-1; D possibly corresponds to TRBD1 (6 bases). Germline lookup yields CDR1 SGHRS and CDR2 YFSETQ. With 4 bases removed from V and 4 bases from J, the gap between germline ends came to 14 bases. This CDR3 contains 14 residues. In DNA form, the CDR3 reads TGCGCCAGCAGCGCCGTAGGGGGTCCCACTGAAGCTTTCTTT. Its translation is CASSAVGGPTEAFF.